This TCR beta chain was obtained from a study of OX40 agonist ivuxolimab in advanced cancers. Study-wide background: In three patients, partial responses were observed, one with hepatocellular carcinoma and two with cutaneous melanoma.

The data were produced by immunoSEQ multiplex PCR, yet TCRdb's version contains in-frame clones alone and is incomplete. The sample lists 80,000 to 85,000 clones, approximately 79% occurring once. The sample was CD4+ or CD8+ T cells sorted from blood, taken in a trial of the OX40 agonist ivuxolimab. The source is an adult with an advanced solid tumor such as melanoma, head and neck, liver or kidney cancer.

CDR3 coding DNA: TGTGCCTGGTCGGTCGGTGGGGGCCTAAACACTGAAGCTTTCTTT. Encoded protein: CAWSVGGGLNTEAFF. The chain joins TRBV30 to TRBJ1-1; maybe TRBD1 (6 bases). In germline, CDR1 is GTSNPN, CDR2 SVGIG (reference sequence). The CDR3 length is 15 residues. Trimming removed 5 bases at V and 2 bases at J, with 18 bases between.